These T cell receptor beta chains were read from a single sample in a study of T cell clonotyping in hematopoietic cell transplantation. Here immunoSEQ multiplex PCR was the method, and the copy in TCRdb shows in-frame clones only, minus some. The sample shows more than 40,000 clones, roughly 85% of them seen only once. Source: peripheral blood mononuclear cells, taken before stem cell transplant. These receptors were collected from a man aged 60 to 69 with acute myeloid leukemia. Some clones in this sample may be carry-over from other donors' samples. The CDR3 runs from the conserved cysteine through the conserved F or W. The order of the fields is clone size, J gene, D gene, V gene, CDR3 DNA, CDR3 protein. A D gene is named only where the DNA matches it firmly. A clone size is listed for some rows: how often the clone was seen (once, few, many), or a class if it is expanded.

>NA|TRBJ1-5|TRBD1|TRBV28
TGTGCCAGCAGTCTCCCAGGGACAGGGGGTCGTTTCGGCAATCAGCCCCAGCATTTT
CASSLPGTGGRFGNQPQHF
>NA|TRBJ2-7|NA|TRBV6-1
TGTGCCAGCAGTGGGGGCGGACTCCGGAGGTCCTACGAGCAGTACTTC
CASSGGGLRRSYEQYF
>NA|TRBJ2-7|NA|TRBV2
TGTGCCAGCGGGCCTCAAGGCCACGAGCAGTACTTC
CASGPQGHEQYF
>NA|TRBJ2-5|TRBD2|TRBV29-1
TGCAGCGTCGGTCCGGGGGGAAATCCTCAAGAGACCCAGTACTTC
CSVGPGGNPQETQYF
>NA|TRBJ1-3|NA|TRBV19
TGTGCCAGTACCCGAGCCCCCATTGGGAACACCATATATTTT
CASTRAPIGNTIYF
>NA|TRBJ1-3|NA|TRBV5-1
TGCGCCAGCAGCTTGAACAGGGAAAACACCATATATTTT
CASSLNRENTIYF
>NA|TRBJ2-5|TRBD2|TRBV5-1
TGCGCCAGCAGCTTGGCAGGGACTAGGGCCCTCCAAGAGACCCAGTACTTC
CASSLAGTRALQETQYF
>NA|TRBJ2-2|TRBD1|TRBV4-2
TGTGCCAGCAGCCCGAGACAGGGAGACACCGGGGAGCTGTTTTTT
CASSPRQGDTGELFF
>NA|TRBJ2-2|NA|TRBV5-4
TGTGCCAGCAGCTTAGGGGGGCCTACGAACACCGGGGAGCTGTTTTTT
CASSLGGPTNTGELFF
>once|TRBJ2-7|NA|TRBV7-6
TGTGCCAGTGGCAGGGGCTACGAGCAGTACTTC
CASGRGYEQYF
>NA|TRBJ2-1|TRBD2|TRBV28
TGTGCCAGCAGTTCCTGGAGCCTAGCGGGGGGCCTCGATGAGCAGTTCTTC
CASSSWSLAGGLDEQFF
>NA|TRBJ2-2|NA|TRBV27
TGTGCCAGCAGTTTAGTCGCGTGGGGGACGAACACCGGGGAGCTGTTTTTT
CASSLVAWGTNTGELFF
>NA|TRBJ1-4|NA|TRBV7-7
TGTGCCAGCAGCCCCGTGGTGACAACTAATGAAAAACTGTTTTTT
CASSPVVTTNEKLFF
>NA|TRBJ1-3|NA|TRBV28
TGTGCCAGCAGATCCCCTGGGAGGGGAAACACCATATATTTT
CASRSPGRGNTIYF
>NA|TRBJ2-7|NA|TRBV4-3
TGCGCCAGCAGCTTTACCACAGGGACCTACGAGCAGTACTTC
CASSFTTGTYEQYF
>once|TRBJ2-7|TRBD1|TRBV27
TGTGCCAGCCAGGACAGGGTCTCCGAGCAGTACTTC
CASQDRVSEQYF
>NA|TRBJ2-6|TRBD1|TRBV5-1
TGCGCCAGCAGCTTCTCTGACAGGGGGTGGCAAGGGGCCAACGTCCTGACTTTC
CASSFSDRGWQGANVLTF
>NA|TRBJ1-2|NA|TRBV28
TGTGCCAGCCGGGGTGGTGGTTCCCTCTATGGCTACACCTTC
CASRGGGSLYGYTF
>once|TRBJ2-7|NA|TRBV4-2
TGTGCCAGCAGCCAAGGCGGGGCAGTTTACGAGCAGTACTTC
CASSQGGAVYEQYF
>NA|TRBJ2-5|TRBD2|TRBV6-5
TGTGCCAGCAGTTACGGTAGCGAGCGGGGGGGCCGGACCCAGTACTTC
CASSYGSERGGRTQYF
>NA|TRBJ2-7|NA|TRBV7-2
TGTGCCAGCAGCTTAGCACGGGACTCAGCCTACGAGCAGTACTTC
CASSLARDSAYEQYF
>few|TRBJ2-3|NA|TRBV6-1
TGTGCCAGCAGTGAACTAGGACCCCGAAGGGGCACAGATACGCAGTATTTT
CASSELGPRRGTDTQYF
>NA|TRBJ2-2|NA|TRBV4-3
TGCGCCAGCAGAAATGAGCCTATCGGTCACGGGGAGCTGTTTTTT
CASRNEPIGHGELFF
>NA|TRBJ1-1|NA|TRBV7-3
TGTGCCAGCAGCTTAGACAGAAACACTGAAGCTTTCTTT
CASSLDRNTEAFF
>few|TRBJ1-4|NA|TRBV7-2
TGTGCCAGCACGGGGGTTGGCTCAACTAATGAAAAACTGTTTTTT
CASTGVGSTNEKLFF
>NA|TRBJ2-7|NA|TRBV4-1
TGCGCCAGCAGCCAAGAAGCTGGTAGGCTGCGACCCTACGAGCAGTACTTC
CASSQEAGRLRPYEQYF
>NA|TRBJ1-1|NA|TRBV6-1
TGTGCCAGCAGTGGGGTAAGGGGGTTACGGAACACTGAAGCTTTCTTT
CASSGVRGLRNTEAFF
>NA|TRBJ2-7|NA|TRBV5-6
TGTGCCAGCAGCTTGTTCGGGTACGAGCAGTACTTC
CASSLFGYEQYF
>NA|TRBJ1-2|NA|TRBV19
TGTGCCAGTAGTATTGCCCGGGACAAGAGTTATGGCTACACCTTC
CASSIARDKSYGYTF
>NA|TRBJ2-3|NA|TRBV11-2
TGTGCCAGCAGCCCACCTCAGACCATTGTGGGGACAGATACGCAGTATTTT
CASSPPQTIVGTDTQYF
>NA|TRBJ1-6|NA|TRBV28
TGTGCCAGCAGTTTATGGTCGTCACCCCTCCACTTT
CASSLWSSPLHF
>once|TRBJ1-2|TRBD1|TRBV2
TGTGCCAGCAGCCGGGACAGGAACTATGGCTACACCTTC
CASSRDRNYGYTF
>few|TRBJ2-4|NA|TRBV27
TGTGCCAGCAGCACAAACCGGGCCACGACGGCCAAAAACATTCAGTACTTC
CASSTNRATTAKNIQYF
>few|TRBJ1-6|NA|TRBV7-2
TGTGCCAGCAGCTCCTGGGGGGGGGAACCCCTCCACTTT
CASSSWGGEPLHF
>NA|TRBJ1-1|NA|TRBV29-1
TGCAGCGTCGGACACCCGAACACTGAAGCTTTCTTT
CSVGHPNTEAFF
>NA|TRBJ2-5|TRBD2|TRBV28
TGTGCCAGTACTAGCGGGGGGGAAGAGACCCAGTACTTC
CASTSGGEETQYF
>NA|TRBJ1-2|TRBD1|TRBV19
TGTGCCAGTAGTATACCCCGGACAGGGGACTATGGCTACACCTTC
CASSIPRTGDYGYTF
>NA|TRBJ2-7|NA|TRBV28
TGTGCCAGCAGTATAATCGCCGCAGGGAAAAGCGAGCAGTACTTC
CASSIIAAGKSEQYF
>NA|TRBJ2-7|NA|TRBV11-3
TGTGCCAGCAGCTTAGGGGGCAGGGACTACGAGCAGTACTTC
CASSLGGRDYEQYF
>NA|TRBJ1-2|NA|TRBV7-9
TGTGCCAGCAGCTTAGCTTCCCGCCGGGAGTATGGCTACACCTTC
CASSLASRREYGYTF
>NA|TRBJ2-7|NA|TRBV21-1
TGTGCCAGCAGATGGCAGTACTTC
CASRWQYF
>NA|TRBJ1-3|NA|TRBV6-5
TGTGCCAGCAGTTATCGGACAGTATCGGCTGGAAACACCATATATTTT
CASSYRTVSAGNTIYF
>once|TRBJ1-2|TRBD1|TRBV5-4
TGTGCCAGCAGCACCGGTCGGGACAGGGGATCGGGTGGCTACACCTTC
CASSTGRDRGSGGYTF
>NA|TRBJ1-5|TRBD1|TRBV7-6
TGTGCCAGCAGCCCCGGGACAGGGGATCAGCCCCAGCATTTT
CASSPGTGDQPQHF
>few|TRBJ2-3|NA|TRBV4-1
TGCGCCAGCAGCCAAGTAGTGACAGATACGCAGTATTTT
CASSQVVTDTQYF
>NA|TRBJ2-2|NA|TRBV7-3
TGTGCCAGCAGTAAGGGGCTCGATAGGCGTGGGGAGCTGTTTTTT
CASSKGLDRRGELFF
>once|TRBJ2-3|NA|TRBV7-6
TGTGCCAGCAGCCGGCCAACAGAAACAGATACGCAGTATTTT
CASSRPTETDTQYF
>NA|TRBJ1-3|NA|TRBV10-3
TGTGCCATCAGTACTGACGGAAACACCATATATTTT
CAISTDGNTIYF
>few|TRBJ1-1|NA|TRBV10-3
TGTGCCATCAGTGAGTCCCAGGGTCTGAACACTGAAGCTTTCTTT
CAISESQGLNTEAFF
>NA|TRBJ1-2|NA|TRBV30
TGTGCCTGGAGTGTCCAGGGAGGCTATGGCTACACCTTC
CAWSVQGGYGYTF